The rows below give T cell receptor beta chains drawn from one sample of a study of OX40 agonist ivuxolimab in advanced cancers. Method: immunoSEQ multiplex PCR; TCRdb's copy keeps in-frame clones and lacks some. The table has 70,000 to 95,000 clones, approximately 86% seen once. Sequences were derived from CD4+ or CD8+ T cells sorted from blood, sampled in a trial of the OX40 agonist ivuxolimab. These receptors all stem from an adult with an advanced solid tumor such as melanoma, head and neck, liver or kidney cancer. Both conserved end residues are part of each CDR3. D genes are given only for firm matches. The listing skips clone size in some rows; elsewhere it reads once, few, many or a size class.

d_gene: -
v_gene: TRBV4-2
j_gene: TRBJ1-4
abundance: -
CDR3nt: TGTGCCAGCAGCCAAGCGGGGGGCGCGGGGGGTGAAAAACTGTTTTTT
CDR3aa: CASSQAGGAGGEKLFF

d_gene: -
v_gene: TRBV6-5
j_gene: TRBJ1-2
abundance: -
CDR3nt: TGTGCCAGCAGTTACAAAGGGGGGCGCGGCTATGGCTACACCTTC
CDR3aa: CASSYKGGRGYGYTF

d_gene: -
v_gene: TRBV30
j_gene: TRBJ1-2
abundance: -
CDR3nt: TGTGCCTGGATACGGGCAGGGTTGTTTGGCTACACCTTC
CDR3aa: CAWIRAGLFGYTF

d_gene: -
v_gene: TRBV19
j_gene: TRBJ2-5
abundance: -
CDR3nt: TGTGCCAGCCGTCCCCCAGGAGGTCAAGAGACCCAGTACTTC
CDR3aa: CASRPPGGQETQYF

d_gene: TRBD1
v_gene: TRBV6-1
j_gene: TRBJ1-5
abundance: -
CDR3nt: TGTGCCAGCGGACAGGGGGCTCAGAGCAATCAGCCCCAGCATTTT
CDR3aa: CASGQGAQSNQPQHF

d_gene: -
v_gene: TRBV7-2
j_gene: TRBJ2-7
abundance: -
CDR3nt: TGTGCCAGCAGCTTAGCGACTTCGAGCTCCTACGAGCAGTACTTC
CDR3aa: CASSLATSSSYEQYF

d_gene: TRBD1
v_gene: TRBV7-9
j_gene: TRBJ1-2
abundance: -
CDR3nt: TGTGCCAGCAGCCCGGGACAGGGGGCCGGTGGCTACACCTTC
CDR3aa: CASSPGQGAGGYTF

d_gene: -
v_gene: TRBV19
j_gene: TRBJ1-1
abundance: -
CDR3nt: TGTGCCAGTAGTACCAGGACTAACACTGAAGCTTTCTTT
CDR3aa: CASSTRTNTEAFF

d_gene: -
v_gene: TRBV28
j_gene: TRBJ1-2
abundance: -
CDR3nt: TGTGCCAGAAGGGGGTTAGAGGATGGCTACACCTTC
CDR3aa: CARRGLEDGYTF

d_gene: -
v_gene: TRBV10-1
j_gene: TRBJ2-3
abundance: -
CDR3nt: TGCGCCAGCAGTGGCCAGCTGGGTAAGGCAGATACGCAGTATTTT
CDR3aa: CASSGQLGKADTQYF

d_gene: -
v_gene: TRBV6-1
j_gene: TRBJ1-6
abundance: -
CDR3nt: TGTGCCAGCAGTGCCCCTGGGGATTCACCCCTCCACTTT
CDR3aa: CASSAPGDSPLHF

d_gene: -
v_gene: TRBV2
j_gene: TRBJ1-5
abundance: few
CDR3nt: TGTGCCAGCAGAGTGGACGGTATCAATCAGCCCCAGCATTTT
CDR3aa: CASRVDGINQPQHF

d_gene: -
v_gene: TRBV11-1
j_gene: TRBJ2-7
abundance: -
CDR3nt: TGTGCCAGCAGCTTAGATTGGGGATCGCACGAGCAGTACTTC
CDR3aa: CASSLDWGSHEQYF

d_gene: -
v_gene: TRBV5-8
j_gene: TRBJ1-5
abundance: -
CDR3nt: TGTGCCAGCAGCTTGGGAACCCCAACAGGCGGGCGGCAGCCCCAGCATTTT
CDR3aa: CASSLGTPTGGRQPQHF

d_gene: TRBD2
v_gene: TRBV28
j_gene: TRBJ2-2
abundance: -
CDR3nt: TGTGCCAGCAGTTTGTCAACTAGCGGCTCGAACACCGGGGAGCTGTTTTTT
CDR3aa: CASSLSTSGSNTGELFF

d_gene: -
v_gene: TRBV7-3
j_gene: TRBJ2-2
abundance: -
CDR3nt: TGTGCCAGCAGCTTACGAGGAGGGAACACCGGGGAGCTGTTTTTT
CDR3aa: CASSLRGGNTGELFF

d_gene: -
v_gene: TRBV6-6
j_gene: TRBJ2-3
abundance: -
CDR3nt: TGTGCCAGCACCCCCCGGGGGAGAGAAGCGCAGTATTTT
CDR3aa: CASTPRGREAQYF

d_gene: -
v_gene: TRBV14
j_gene: TRBJ2-3
abundance: few
CDR3nt: TGTGCCAGCAGCCAACCGTACAGGGACATCACAGATACGCAGTATTTT
CDR3aa: CASSQPYRDITDTQYF

d_gene: -
v_gene: TRBV30
j_gene: TRBJ1-3
abundance: -
CDR3nt: TGTGCCTGGAGTCCCAGCTCTGGAAACACCATATATTTT
CDR3aa: CAWSPSSGNTIYF

d_gene: TRBD2
v_gene: TRBV16
j_gene: TRBJ2-7
abundance: -
CDR3nt: TGTGCCACCAGTGGGGGGGGTATCGGCGACGAGCAGTACTTC
CDR3aa: CATSGGGIGDEQYF

d_gene: -
v_gene: TRBV6-1
j_gene: TRBJ2-1
abundance: -
CDR3nt: TGTGCCAGCAGTGTAACTGGCTACAATGAGCAGTTCTTC
CDR3aa: CASSVTGYNEQFF

d_gene: -
v_gene: TRBV6-1
j_gene: TRBJ2-5
abundance: -
CDR3nt: TGTGCCAGCAGGGACGCGGGACAAGAGACCCAGTACTTC
CDR3aa: CASRDAGQETQYF

d_gene: TRBD1
v_gene: TRBV5-1
j_gene: TRBJ1-1
abundance: few
CDR3nt: TGCGCCAGCAGCTTGGAGGGGGCGAGCACTGAAGCTTTCTTT
CDR3aa: CASSLEGASTEAFF

d_gene: TRBD1
v_gene: TRBV7-9
j_gene: TRBJ2-3
abundance: -
CDR3nt: TGTGCCAGCAGCTACACAAACAGGGGGCAGACAGATACGCAGTATTTT
CDR3aa: CASSYTNRGQTDTQYF

d_gene: TRBD2
v_gene: TRBV5-4
j_gene: TRBJ2-1
abundance: -
CDR3nt: TGTGCCAGCAGCTCCGGAGGACTAGCGGGAGTCAATGAGCAGTTCTTC
CDR3aa: CASSSGGLAGVNEQFF

d_gene: TRBD1
v_gene: TRBV10-1
j_gene: TRBJ1-5
abundance: -
CDR3nt: TGCGCCAGCGTACTACAGGGGGCTGGAAGCAATCAGCCCCAGCATTTT
CDR3aa: CASVLQGAGSNQPQHF

d_gene: TRBD2
v_gene: TRBV29-1
j_gene: TRBJ2-3
abundance: -
CDR3nt: TGCAGCGTTGATTCTCCTAGCGGGAGGGCCCCTGATACGCAGTATTTT
CDR3aa: CSVDSPSGRAPDTQYF

d_gene: TRBD1
v_gene: TRBV4-2
j_gene: TRBJ2-4
abundance: -
CDR3nt: TGTGCCAGCAGCCAAGACCTCGACTTGGGACAGGGGGCCAAAAACATTCAGTACTTC
CDR3aa: CASSQDLDLGQGAKNIQYF

d_gene: -
v_gene: TRBV5-1
j_gene: TRBJ1-2
abundance: -
CDR3nt: TGCGCCAGCAGCTTAGGAGGGGACTATGGCTACACCTTC
CDR3aa: CASSLGGDYGYTF

d_gene: TRBD1
v_gene: TRBV5-1
j_gene: TRBJ1-2
abundance: -
CDR3nt: TGCGCCAGCAGCTTGTGGACAGGGTTGGGCTACACCTTC
CDR3aa: CASSLWTGLGYTF

d_gene: TRBD2
v_gene: TRBV29-1
j_gene: TRBJ2-1
abundance: -
CDR3nt: TGCAGCGTCCAAGGACTAGAATCTAGGTCCTACAATGAGCAGTTCTTC
CDR3aa: CSVQGLESRSYNEQFF

d_gene: -
v_gene: TRBV21-1
j_gene: TRBJ2-1
abundance: once
CDR3nt: TGTGCCAGCAGCCTTACCCGGGGCGATAGGGGTGAGCAGTTCTTC
CDR3aa: CASSLTRGDRGEQFF

d_gene: TRBD1
v_gene: TRBV19
j_gene: TRBJ1-6
abundance: -
CDR3nt: TGTGCCAGTAGTGCGGACAGGACAAGTAAAGGCCCCCTCCACTTT
CDR3aa: CASSADRTSKGPLHF

d_gene: TRBD2
v_gene: TRBV14
j_gene: TRBJ2-1
abundance: once
CDR3nt: TGTGCCAGCAGATCTAGCGGGAGGGAGAGCTCCTACAATGAGCAGTTCTTC
CDR3aa: CASRSSGRESSYNEQFF

d_gene: -
v_gene: TRBV30
j_gene: TRBJ1-5
abundance: few
CDR3nt: TGTGCCTGGAGCGGGGGAAGCAATCAGCCCCAGCATTTT
CDR3aa: CAWSGGSNQPQHF

d_gene: TRBD2
v_gene: TRBV5-6
j_gene: TRBJ2-5
abundance: -
CDR3nt: TGTGCCAGCAGCCCCCGACTAGCGGGGGGGGTTTCAAAGTCAGAGACCCAGTACTTC
CDR3aa: CASSPRLAGGVSKSETQYF

d_gene: TRBD2
v_gene: TRBV11-2
j_gene: TRBJ2-1
abundance: -
CDR3nt: TGTGCCAGCAGCCGACTAGCGGGAGAGCCAAATGAGCAGTTCTTC
CDR3aa: CASSRLAGEPNEQFF

d_gene: TRBD2
v_gene: TRBV9
j_gene: TRBJ2-2
abundance: -
CDR3nt: TGTGCCAGCAGCGTAGCTACTAGCGGGATGAACACCGGGGAGCTGTTTTTT
CDR3aa: CASSVATSGMNTGELFF

d_gene: TRBD1
v_gene: TRBV5-1
j_gene: TRBJ1-2
abundance: -
CDR3nt: TGCGCCAGCAGCGAGAGGACAGGGCCCCACTATGGCTACACCTTC
CDR3aa: CASSERTGPHYGYTF

d_gene: TRBD2
v_gene: TRBV9
j_gene: TRBJ2-7
abundance: -
CDR3nt: TGTGCCAGCAGCCCCATGCGGGGGGTACCAGGCGAGCAGTACTTC
CDR3aa: CASSPMRGVPGEQYF

d_gene: -
v_gene: TRBV7-8
j_gene: TRBJ2-5
abundance: -
CDR3nt: TGTGCCAGCAGCTTCGCCAGGGCACTCCAAGAGACCCAGTACTTC
CDR3aa: CASSFARALQETQYF

d_gene: -
v_gene: TRBV2
j_gene: TRBJ2-7
abundance: -
CDR3nt: TGTGCCAGCAGTGAGGTCTACGAGCAGTACTTC
CDR3aa: CASSEVYEQYF

d_gene: -
v_gene: TRBV19
j_gene: TRBJ2-6
abundance: -
CDR3nt: TGTGCCAGTACCCTCGGGACTGGGGCCAACGTCCTGACTTTC
CDR3aa: CASTLGTGANVLTF

d_gene: -
v_gene: TRBV30
j_gene: TRBJ2-1
abundance: once
CDR3nt: TGTGCCTGGAGTGTCCCTAGTGCCTACAATGAGCAGTTCTTC
CDR3aa: CAWSVPSAYNEQFF

d_gene: -
v_gene: TRBV25-1
j_gene: TRBJ1-4
abundance: -
CDR3nt: TGTGCCAGCAGTGACGGCCAGTCCCATGAAAAACTGTTTTTT
CDR3aa: CASSDGQSHEKLFF

d_gene: -
v_gene: TRBV5-6
j_gene: TRBJ2-3
abundance: -
CDR3nt: TGTGCCAGCAGCTCGGGGGTGGAGACAGATACGCAGTATTTT
CDR3aa: CASSSGVETDTQYF

d_gene: -
v_gene: TRBV10-3
j_gene: TRBJ1-6
abundance: -
CDR3nt: TGTGCCATCAGTGAGGTTTTACGGTCACCCCTCCACTTT
CDR3aa: CAISEVLRSPLHF

d_gene: TRBD1
v_gene: TRBV28
j_gene: TRBJ2-7
abundance: -
CDR3nt: TGTGCCAGCAGTCCAGGAGGGACAGGGGGCTACGAGCAGTACTTC
CDR3aa: CASSPGGTGGYEQYF

d_gene: -
v_gene: TRBV27
j_gene: TRBJ2-7
abundance: -
CDR3nt: TGTGCCAGCAGGGGGACGGACAACAGTCCACCCTACGAGCAGTACTTC
CDR3aa: CASRGTDNSPPYEQYF